A selection of T cell receptor beta chains follows, all from one sample in a study of blood T cell repertoires in COVID-19. Method: immunoSEQ multiplex PCR; TCRdb's copy keeps in-frame clones and lacks some. The profile shows some 180,000 clones, roughly 78% of them singletons. Sequencing input: peripheral blood. The receptors come from a woman aged 80 or over with active or convalescent COVID-19. Both conserved end residues are part of each CDR3. The D gene is left open where the match is weak. Some rows mark clone size as missing; the rest say once, few, many or name a class of expanded clone.

V gene,D gene,J gene,clone size,CDR3 protein,CDR3 DNA
TRBV5-1,TRBD1,TRBJ1-5,few,CASSWGQGDQPQHF,TGCGCCAGCAGCTGGGGACAGGGCGATCAGCCCCAGCATTTT
TRBV29-1,NA,TRBJ1-4,NA,CSVGLGGRNEKLFF,TGCAGCGTGGGGCTGGGGGGGAGGAATGAAAAACTGTTTTTT
TRBV28,NA,TRBJ2-3,NA,CASNLGQGFRTDTQYF,TGTGCCAGCAACTTGGGACAAGGGTTCCGCACAGATACGCAGTATTTT
TRBV4-3,TRBD1,TRBJ1-6,NA,CASSQSPATGNNSPLHF,TGCGCCAGCAGTCAGAGCCCCGCGACAGGGAATAATTCACCCCTCCACTTT
TRBV7-2,TRBD2,TRBJ2-1,NA,CASSLAAGGSNEQFF,TGTGCCAGCAGCTTAGCCGCGGGGGGGAGCAATGAGCAGTTCTTC
TRBV5-1,TRBD1,TRBJ2-7,NA,CASSKGAGGHEQYF,TGCGCCAGCAGCAAAGGGGCAGGGGGCCACGAGCAGTACTTC
TRBV5-4,TRBD1,TRBJ1-4,NA,CASSLGPGQFEKLFF,TGTGCCAGCAGCTTAGGTCCGGGACAGTTTGAAAAACTGTTTTTT
TRBV6-5,NA,TRBJ2-2,few,CASSYSQGNTGELFF,TGTGCCAGCAGTTACTCACAGGGGAACACCGGGGAGCTGTTTTTT
TRBV9,NA,TRBJ2-5,NA,CASSVSGKETQYF,TGTGCCAGCAGCGTGTCAGGGAAGGAGACCCAGTACTTC
TRBV6-2/TRBV6-3,TRBD1,TRBJ1-2,NA,CASSDRGQYDYGYTF,TGTGCCAGCAGCGACAGGGGTCAATATGACTATGGCTACACCTTC
TRBV24-1,NA,TRBJ2-3,NA,CATSVTDNTDTQYF,TGTGCCACCAGTGTGACAGATAACACAGATACGCAGTATTTT
TRBV3-1/TRBV3-2,NA,TRBJ1-6,NA,CASSQGSAGGGSPLHF,TGTGCCAGCAGCCAAGGGTCAGCGGGGGGCGGATCACCCCTCCACTTT
TRBV18,TRBD1,TRBJ2-7,NA,CASSPAPGTGGSEQYF,TGTGCCAGCTCACCGGCCCCGGGGACAGGGGGCTCCGAGCAGTACTTC
TRBV2,NA,TRBJ2-7,NA,CASSGSSYEQYF,TGTGCCAGCAGTGGCAGCTCCTACGAGCAGTACTTC
TRBV30,NA,TRBJ1-5,few,CAWSRESNQPQHF,TGTGCCTGGAGTAGAGAGAGCAATCAGCCCCAGCATTTT
TRBV9,NA,TRBJ1-6,once,CASSVDPGQNNSPLHF,TGTGCCAGCAGCGTAGATCCGGGACAAAATAACTCACCCCTCCACTTT
TRBV2,TRBD2,TRBJ2-2,NA,CASSDPGLGTGELFF,TGTGCCAGCAGTGATCCGGGACTAGGGACCGGGGAGCTGTTTTTT
TRBV4-3,NA,TRBJ1-4,once,CASSQVGGSEKLFF,TGCGCCAGCAGCCAAGTGGGAGGGTCTGAAAAACTGTTTTTT
TRBV2,NA,TRBJ1-5,once,CASSEALRYSNQPQHF,TGTGCCAGCAGTGAAGCGCTTCGGTATAGCAATCAGCCCCAGCATTTT
TRBV18,NA,TRBJ1-2,NA,CASSQQGVYGYTF,TGTGCCAGCTCACAACAGGGTGTATATGGCTACACCTTC
TRBV7-9,TRBD2,TRBJ2-1,NA,CASSLSLSGAYNEQFF,TGTGCCAGCAGCTTATCCCTTAGCGGGGCCTACAATGAGCAGTTCTTC
TRBV19,TRBD1,TRBJ1-2,NA,CASSLTQNVDRAGYTF,TGTGCCAGTAGCCTCACCCAGAATGTGGACAGGGCTGGCTACACCTTC
TRBV9,TRBD2,TRBJ2-7,few,CASSATSGAAYEQYF,TGTGCCAGCAGCGCCACTAGCGGAGCCGCCTACGAGCAGTACTTC
TRBV6-5,TRBD1,TRBJ1-2,NA,CASRPDRDYGYTF,TGTGCCAGCAGACCCGACAGGGACTATGGCTACACCTTC
TRBV6-2/TRBV6-3,TRBD1,TRBJ1-5,NA,CASSSRTGGIVQPQHF,TGTGCCAGCAGTAGCCGGACAGGGGGTATAGTCCAGCCCCAGCATTTT
TRBV5-5,TRBD2,TRBJ2-5,NA,CASSREGYRETQYF,TGTGCCAGCAGCCGGGAGGGGTACCGAGAGACCCAGTACTTC
TRBV29-1,NA,TRBJ2-7,NA,CSVEEENSSYEQYF,TGCAGCGTTGAAGAAGAGAATAGCTCCTACGAGCAGTACTTC